The rows below give T cell receptor beta chains drawn from one sample of a study of identical twins. Via MiXCR, TCRdb re-called the 5' RACE reads, giving one row per CDR3 protein. The repertoire holds 250,000 or so distinct CDR3 sequences, with roughly 8.7% as singletons. In addition, the sample was reused for a study of yellow fever vaccine responses in identical twins.

Material for sequencing was CD8+ T cells sorted from blood. These receptors were collected from a woman under 30 in good health. CDR3s include the opening cysteine and the closing phenylalanine or tryptophan. D genes are given only for firm matches. Clone size, where shown, is once, few, many, or a class for clones that have expanded.

CDR3 protein,CDR3 DNA,clone size,V gene,D gene,J gene
CASTPTPGLAGGSSYNEQFF,TGTGCCAGCACTCCTACCCCGGGACTAGCGGGAGGGAGCTCCTACAATGAGCAGTTCTTC,many,TRBV12-3/TRBV12-4,TRBD2,TRBJ2-1
CASSSGHVYNEQFF,TGTGCCAGCAGTTCGGGACACGTCTACAATGAGCAGTTCTTC,few,TRBV6-5,NA,TRBJ2-1
CASSFGDLPTETQYF,TGTGCCAGCAGCTTCGGGGACCTGCCGACAGAGACCCAGTACTTC,few,TRBV9,NA,TRBJ2-5
CASRPYDREQYF,TGTGCCAGCAGACCATATGACAGGGAGCAGTACTTC,NA,TRBV3-1,NA,TRBJ2-7
CASTGLETDYEQYF,TGTGCCAGCACCGGATTAGAGACTGACTACGAGCAGTACTTC,few,TRBV7-9,NA,TRBJ2-7
CASRGLAGVTFYEQYF,TGTGCCAGCAGAGGACTAGCGGGGGTCACGTTTTACGAGCAGTACTTC,NA,TRBV6-1,TRBD2,TRBJ2-7
CASSQDRLAGGGEQFF,TGCGCCAGCAGCCAAGATAGGCTAGCGGGAGGAGGTGAGCAGTTCTTC,NA,TRBV4-3,TRBD2,TRBJ2-1
CASSSHSGSPAEYNEQFF,TGCGCCAGCAGCTCCCATAGCGGGAGCCCCGCGGAGTACAATGAGCAGTTCTTC,few,TRBV4-3,TRBD2,TRBJ2-1
CASSLGLMAENEQYF,TGTGCCAGCAGCTTAGGCCTAATGGCTGAGAACGAGCAGTACTTC,few,TRBV13,NA,TRBJ2-7
CASSPEGAAGGTGELFF,TGTGCCAGCAGCCCCGAGGGGGCGGCGGGAGGTACCGGGGAGCTGTTTTTT,few,TRBV11-2,NA,TRBJ2-2
CASSKGDRVIGSPLHF,TGTGCCAGCAGCAAAGGTGACAGGGTCATAGGTTCACCCCTCCACTTT,few,TRBV21-1,NA,TRBJ1-6
CASSPGQDNLYEQYF,TGTGCCAGCAGCCCAGGACAGGACAATCTCTACGAGCAGTACTTC,few,TRBV7-9,TRBD1,TRBJ2-7